The 29 T cell receptor beta chains below come from one sample, sequenced in a study of OX40 agonist ivuxolimab in advanced cancers. Clones were read by immunoSEQ multiplex PCR, and TCRdb kept only the in-frame ones, dropping some. The table has fewer than 85,000 clones, more than 90% seen once. The specimen comprised CD4+ or CD8+ T cells sorted from blood, sampled in a trial of the OX40 agonist ivuxolimab. The receptors derive from an adult with an advanced solid tumor such as melanoma, head and neck, liver or kidney cancer.

The rearrangement links TRBV5-5 to TRBJ2-1, with D possibly being TRBD2 (6 bases). Trimming stripped 3 bases from V and 3 bases from J, with 19 bases between. CDR3 length equals 17 residues. The germline V gene has CDR1 SGHKS and CDR2 YYEKEE (reference sequence). CDR3 sequence: CASSWGLRGENYNEQFF. CDR3 nucleotide sequence: TGTGCCAGCAGCTGGGGTCTACGCGGGGAGAACTACAATGAGCAGTTCTTC.

CDR3 amino acids: CASSSTPTGSRMIGELFF. The CDR3 DNA sequence: TGTGCCAGCAGCTCAACCCCGACAGGGTCGAGGATGATCGGGGAGCTGTTTTTT. The chain couples TRBV7-9 to TRBJ2-2; 7 nucleotides align to TRBD1. V shed 4 bases and J 7 bases; nucleotides not matched to a gene: 18. The CDR3 consists of 18 residues. The germline gives CDR1 SEHNR, CDR2 FQNEAQ (reference sequence).

This sequence joins TRBV11-2 and TRBJ1-2; perhaps TRBD1 as D (5 bases). The CDR3 has 15 amino acids. The germline V gene encodes CDR1 SGHAT and CDR2 FQNNGV. V was clipped by 5 bases and J by 0 bases, with 13 bases between them. In DNA, the CDR3 is TGTGCCAGCAGCCCTATTACAGGCGCTAACTATGGCTACACCTTC. It codes for CASSPITGANYGYTF.

This clone was recorded only once. The gene calls are TRBV7-6 and TRBJ2-1; D assignment may be TRBD1 or TRBD2 (6 bases each). The CDR3 is made up of 16 amino acids. Germline loops: CDR1 SGHVS, CDR2 FNYEAQ. V lost 1 base to trimming and J lost 5 bases, with 15 bases between them. CDR3 sequence: CASSLDGIGGNNEQFF. The CDR3 coding sequence is TGTGCCAGCAGCTTAGACGGGATAGGGGGGAACAATGAGCAGTTCTTC.

The V call is TRBV6-1, the J call TRBJ1-2; a possible D gene is TRBD1 (5 bases). The CDR3 sequence is 11 residues long. The V end lost 4 bases, the J end lost 5 bases, and 5 bases lay between the germline ends. Germline values: CDR1 MNHNS, CDR2 SASEGT. The CDR3 sequence: CASSGQYGYTF. CDR3 coding DNA: TGTGCCAGCAGTGGACAGTATGGCTACACCTTC.

The CDR3 DNA follows: TGTGCCACCACGCGAGGGAGTAGTGAAAAACTGTTTTTT. Translating it yields CATTRGSSEKLFF. The chain couples TRBV15 to TRBJ1-4, with D uncertain. Germline V CDR1 and CDR2: LNHNV, YYDKDF (reference sequence). The germline V and J ends were trimmed by 7 bases and 7 bases, with 13 bases remaining between them. The CDR3 sequence is 13 residues long.

The chain carries TRBV7-9 and TRBJ2-7, with TRBD2 identical over 11 bases. Looked up from germline, CDR1 is SEHNR and CDR2 is FQNEAQ (reference sequence). The length of the CDR3 is 14 residues. The ends lost 5 bases at V and 7 bases at J; junction bases unmatched: 7. In DNA form, the CDR3 reads TGTGCCAGCAGCAGTAGCGGGGGGGCGGTAGAGCAGTACTTC. It is translated as CASSSSGGAVEQYF.

J is TRBJ2-2 and V is TRBV18, with 8 bases identical to TRBD1. Germline CDR1 KGHSH, CDR2 LQKENI. After removal of 6 bases from V and 4 bases from J, the junction contained 10 bases not matched to a gene. The CDR3 covers 16 residues. The CDR3 DNA follows: TGTGCCAGCTCGGCCGGACAGGGCCGGGGCACCGGGGAGCTGTTTTTT. Amino acids: CASSAGQGRGTGELFF.

The rearrangement joins TRBV27 to TRBJ2-1; 11 bases align to TRBD2. The CDR3 runs 20 residues. CDR1 MNHEY and CDR2 SMNVEV come from the germline V gene (reference sequence). Germline trimming cut 1 base from V and 0 bases from J; bases unmatched to any gene: 11. This CDR3 is CASSLLTSGGLLSSYNEQFF. DNA for the CDR3: TGTGCCAGCAGTTTATTAACTAGCGGGGGCCTCTTGAGCTCCTACAATGAGCAGTTCTTC.

The V and J genes are TRBV5-8 and TRBJ2-7, with D possibly being TRBD2 (5 bases). Trimming removed 2 bases at V and 2 bases at J, with 17 bases between. Germline V gene lookup returns CDR1 SGHTS and CDR2 YDEGEE. The CDR3 is made up of 16 amino acids. The CDR3 loop reads CASSFRARGMAYEQYF. In DNA, the CDR3 is TGTGCCAGCAGCTTTCGGGCCCGAGGGATGGCCTACGAGCAGTACTTC.

The V and J genes are TRBV27 and TRBJ1-4, with D perhaps matching TRBD1 (6 bases). The length of the CDR3 is 14 residues. Germline CDR1 and CDR2: MNHEY and SMNVEV (reference sequence). The V end lost 2 bases, the J end lost 7 bases, and 11 bases lay between the germline ends. CDR3 protein: CASSLQTGTEKLFF. The CDR3 coding sequence is TGTGCCAGCAGTTTACAGACAGGAACTGAAAAACTGTTTTTT.

This clone appeared once. J is TRBJ2-1 and V is TRBV9; TRBD2 might be the D (7 bases). The V end was cut by 0 bases, the J end by 0 bases, with 10 bases between. CDR1 is SGDLS, CDR2 YYNGEE, per germline. The length of the CDR3 is 16 residues. The chain's CDR3 is CASSVGGGASYNEQFF. The CDR3 bases are TGTGCCAGCAGCGTAGGAGGGGGGGCCTCCTACAATGAGCAGTTCTTC.

V is TRBV11-2 and J is TRBJ1-5, with D possibly TRBD1 on 5 matching bases. Germline values: CDR1 SGHAT, CDR2 FQNNGV. Trimming removed 2 bases from V and 7 bases from J, with 15 bases in between. The CDR3 loop spans 15 amino acids. CDR3 sequence: CASSLKWGVEQPQHF. CDR3 nucleotides: TGTGCCAGCAGCTTAAAGTGGGGGGTTGAGCAGCCCCAGCATTTT.

The rearrangement joins TRBV7-9 to TRBJ1-1; D may be TRBD1 (6 bases). Trimming removed 4 bases from V and 1 base from J, with 16 bases in between. This CDR3 has 16 residues. Germline CDR1 SEHNR, CDR2 FQNEAQ (reference sequence). This CDR3 reads CASSYLPGAGNTEAFF. The CDR3 region has the DNA TGTGCCAGCAGCTACCTCCCGGGGGCGGGGAACACTGAAGCTTTCTTT.

The CDR3 sequence is CASSYRGPTDTQYF. The CDR3 nucleotides read TGTGCCAGCAGCTACAGGGGTCCCACAGATACGCAGTATTTT. The rearrangement joins TRBV7-9 to TRBJ2-3, with 7 bases lining up with TRBD1. Germline CDR1 reads SEHNR; CDR2 reads FQNEAQ (reference sequence). The V segment lost 4 bases and the J segment 2 bases; nucleotides outside the gene matches: 3. The CDR3 is 14 amino acids.

This clone was detected once. V and J are TRBV11-2 and TRBJ2-7; no clear D. V shed 2 bases and J shed 3 bases, with 8 bases lying between them. CDR1 is SGHAT, CDR2 FQNNGV, per germline. This CDR3 contains 13 residues. The CDR3 is CASSLPLGYEQYF. The CDR3, as DNA: TGTGCCAGCAGCTTACCGCTAGGCTACGAGCAGTACTTC. The full variable domain, in which reference TRBV11-2 and TRBJ2-7 provide the parts outside the CDR3, is EAGVAQSPRYKIIEKRQSVAFWCNPISGHATLYWYQQILGQGPKLLIQFQNNGVVDDSQLPKDRFSAERLKGVDSTLKIQPAKLEDSAVYLCASSLPLGYEQYFGPGTRLTVT.

This chain uses TRBV7-9 with TRBJ1-2; the match to TRBD1 covers 8 bases. The CDR3 is made up of 14 amino acids. V dropped 5 bases and J dropped 2; count of bases not matched to a gene: 4. Germline-derived CDR1 and CDR2 are SEHNR and FQNEAQ (reference sequence). CDR3 sequence reads: CASSVGTGNYGYTF. CDR3 nucleotides: TGTGCCAGCAGCGTGGGGACAGGCAACTATGGCTACACCTTC.

This clone was detected only a few times. The V gene is TRBV29-1, the J gene TRBJ2-7, with 7 bases fitting TRBD1. The CDR3 is 15 amino acids. Germline lookup yields CDR1 SQVTM and CDR2 ANQGSEA. The ends lost 1 base at V and 1 base at J; junction bases unmatched: 7. CDR3 loop: CSVEVRDSLSYEQYF. The CDR3 bases are TGCAGCGTTGAAGTTCGGGACAGCCTTTCCTACGAGCAGTACTTC.

V and J are TRBV18 and TRBJ2-1; 7 positions agree with TRBD2. Germline CDR1 is KGHSH and CDR2 is LQKENI. This CDR3 has 15 residues. The V and J ends lost 5 bases and 0 bases, in that order; junction bases with no gene match: 4. The CDR3 region has the DNA TGTGCCAGCTCAGAGCGGGGTGGCTCCTACAATGAGCAGTTCTTC. Protein: CASSERGGSYNEQFF. Variable domain in full (rest from reference TRBV18 and TRBJ2-1): NAGVMQNPRHLVRRRGQEARLRCSPMKGHSHVYWYRQLPEEGLKFMVYLQKENIIDESGMPKERFSAEFPKEGPSILRIQQVVRGDSAAYFCASSERGGSYNEQFFGPGTRLTVL.

The rearrangement links TRBV19 to TRBJ2-6; possibly TRBD1 for D (6 bases). Per germline, CDR1 LNHDA and CDR2 SQIVND (reference sequence). The length of the CDR3 is 14 residues. The ends were cut back, 10 bases at V and 4 bases at J, with 14 bases in the middle. The CDR3 spells CATQGLAGANVLTF. The CDR3 DNA reads as TGTGCCACCCAGGGGTTAGCCGGGGCCAACGTCCTGACTTTC.

Concerning this clone itself: The same CDR3 can be traced to other DNA sequences in this sample. The chain uses TRBV25-1 and TRBJ2-2, with a tentative D call TRBD2 (6 bases). Germline CDR1 is MGHDK and CDR2 is SYGVNS. The CDR3 covers 13 residues. V gave up 2 bases and J gave up 11 bases, with 12 bases separating them. CDR3 sequence reads: CASSEGGVGELFF. CDR3 nucleotides: TGTGCCAGCAGTGAAGGAGGGGTCGGAGAGCTGTTTTTT.

This chain joins TRBV10-2 and TRBJ2-7; D is unresolved. The CDR3 totals 13 residues. V gave up 4 bases and J gave up 0 bases, with 7 bases separating them. Per the germline V gene, CDR1 is WSHSY and CDR2 is SAAADI. In DNA form, the CDR3 reads TGCGCCAGCAGTGTGGCCACCTCCTACGAGCAGTACTTC. Encoded protein: CASSVATSYEQYF.

This chain uses TRBV27 with TRBJ2-1; no firm D call. Germline V gene lookup returns CDR1 MNHEY and CDR2 SMNVEV (reference sequence). This CDR3 region has 9 residues. Trimming removed 8 bases from V and 8 bases from J, with 4 bases in between. In DNA form, the CDR3 reads TGTGCCAGCGGCGATGAGCAGTTCTTC. Its protein is CASGDEQFF.

The rearrangement links TRBV27 to TRBJ2-7; 7 bases are shared with TRBD2. This CDR3 has 14 amino acids. Germline CDR1 and CDR2: MNHEY and SMNVEV (reference sequence). The ends lost 5 bases at V and 4 bases at J; junction bases unmatched: 8. CDR3 in amino acids: CASSPIGGGYEQYF. The DNA for the CDR3 is TGTGCCAGCAGTCCAATTGGCGGGGGTTACGAGCAGTACTTC.

The chain employs TRBV7-9 and TRBJ2-1; the match to TRBD1 covers 7 bases. This CDR3 region has 19 residues. Germline CDR1 and CDR2: SEHNR and FQNEAQ (reference sequence). Trimming cost V 4 bases and J 1 base; bases outside gene matches: 16. The CDR3 sequence: CASSYQPGQSFLSYNEQFF. The CDR3 nucleotides read TGTGCCAGCAGCTATCAACCGGGACAGTCCTTTTTATCCTACAATGAGCAGTTCTTC.

The chain couples TRBV4-2 to TRBJ2-7; D is perhaps TRBD1 (6 bases). Trimming left V 5 bases short and J 4 bases short, with 9 bases between. The CDR3 contains 12 residues. CDR1 is LGHNA and CDR2 is YNFKEQ in the germline V gene. CDR3 residues: CASSKGQYEQYF. CDR3 bases: TGTGCCAGCAGCAAAGGACAGTACGAGCAGTACTTC.

This CDR3 is CSVIDPHGTGPNQPQHF. In DNA, the CDR3 is TGCAGCGTAATAGACCCCCACGGGACAGGGCCCAATCAGCCCCAGCATTTT. V usage is TRBV29-1 and J usage is TRBJ1-5; TRBD1 matches 9 bases. The ends lost 6 bases at V and 3 bases at J; junction bases unmatched: 15. From germline, CDR1 is SQVTM and CDR2 ANQGSEA. The CDR3 spans 17 residues.

The V and J genes are TRBV7-8 and TRBJ2-2, with 9 bases fitting TRBD1. Germline CDR1 and CDR2: SGHVS and FQNEAQ. Trimming at V came to 5 bases and at J to 4 bases, leaving 5 bases not matched to a gene. This CDR3 spans 15 amino acids. CDR3 residues: CASSDTGGGTGELFF. In DNA form, the CDR3 reads TGTGCCAGCAGCGATACAGGGGGCGGCACCGGGGAGCTGTTTTTT.

The chain carries TRBV4-1 and TRBJ2-1, with D possibly matching TRBD1 (6 bases). Germline-derived CDR1 and CDR2 are MGHRA and YSYEKL. This CDR3 comprises 14 residues. The V end was cut by 5 bases, the J end by 9 bases, with 17 bases between. The CDR3 is CASSFRGQLVEQFF. The CDR3 coding sequence is TGCGCCAGCAGCTTTCGCGGACAGCTGGTTGAGCAGTTCTTC.